This entry lists 30 T cell receptor beta chains sequenced from one sample in a study of long-term antiretroviral therapy in people with HIV. The libraries were made with immunoSEQ v3.0 at survey level. Assay used: immunoSEQ multiplex PCR; TCRdb lists only in-frame clones, some missing. The table has some 40,000 clones, more than 80% seen once. The sequencing here drew on unsorted PBMCs, taken 3.1 years after starting antiretroviral therapy. These receptors all come from a woman in her fifties or sixties with HIV.

This chain uses TRBV5-4 with TRBJ1-4; maybe TRBD1 (6 bases). The CDR3 sequence is 15 residues long. The V end lost 4 bases, the J end lost 7 bases, and 17 bases lay between the germline ends. CDR1 and CDR2 from the germline V gene are SGHNT and YYREEE (reference sequence). The CDR3 sequence: CASSTAGGLGEKLFF. CDR3 bases: TGTGCCAGCAGCACGGCCGGGGGCCTGGGTGAAAAACTGTTTTTT.

The V call is TRBV5-4, the J call TRBJ1-1, with D tentatively TRBD1 (6 bases). The CDR3 is 15 residues long. V was pared by 4 bases and J by 8 bases, with 21 bases between. Germline V gene lookup returns CDR1 SGHNT and CDR2 YYREEE (reference sequence). The CDR3 DNA sequence: TGTGCCAGCAGCCTGGGGGCGAGTTCGGGGCAAGAAGCTTTCTTT. It yields the protein CASSLGASSGQEAFF.

This chain joins TRBV5-1 and TRBJ2-1; D uncertain. Trimming cost V 6 bases and J 6 bases, with 22 bases left between them. This CDR3 contains 16 residues. Germline V gives CDR1 SGHRS, CDR2 YFSETQ. In nucleotides, the CDR3 is TGCGCCAGCAATTCGGAGACGCCCCCCAAGGGCAATGAGCAGTTCTTC. Translation: CASNSETPPKGNEQFF.

The chain joins TRBV30 to TRBJ1-4; D remains unclear. V was shortened by 1 base and J by 6 bases, with 9 bases between the two germline ends. Looked up from germline, CDR1 is GTSNPN and CDR2 is SVGIG (reference sequence). This CDR3 spans 13 amino acids. CDR3 residues: CAWSGQKHEKLFF. The CDR3 nucleotides read TGTGCCTGGAGTGGACAAAAACATGAAAAACTGTTTTTT.

This clone has a handful of counts. This chain uses TRBV10-3 with TRBJ2-3; 11 bases map to TRBD2. The CDR3 is made up of 17 amino acids. Looked up from germline, CDR1 is ENHRY and CDR2 is SYGVKD. V shed 4 bases and J 1 base; nucleotides not matched to a gene: 7. The CDR3 is CAISVYPTSGGTDTQYF. The CDR3 region has the DNA TGTGCCATCAGTGTTTATCCGACTAGCGGGGGCACAGATACGCAGTATTTT.

The chain carries TRBV5-1 and TRBJ2-1; D gene ambiguous. Trimming pared 2 bases from V and 5 bases from J, leaving 14 bases between. The germline gives CDR1 SGHRS, CDR2 YFSETQ. The CDR3 sequence is 15 residues long. The DNA for the CDR3 is TGCGCCAGCAGCTTAAATAAGGGCAGCAACAATGAGCAGTTCTTC. Translated: CASSLNKGSNNEQFF.

With respect to this clone: The junction does not match germline at one end; this may be a read error. The CDR3 protein is CASRRDATGLFF. CDR3 coding DNA: TGTGCCAGCAGACGGGATGCGACAGGACTATTTTTC. V and J are TRBV6-6 and TRBJ1-2; possibly TRBD1 for D (6 bases). CDR1 is MNHNY, CDR2 SVGAGI, per germline (reference sequence). The CDR3 length is 12 residues.

This clone was observed once. V gene TRBV5-1 combines with J gene TRBJ1-1; D gene uncertain. The germline gives CDR1 SGHRS, CDR2 YFSETQ. V was clipped by 0 bases and J by 3 bases, with 9 bases between them. This CDR3 spans 14 amino acids. The CDR3 nucleotides read TGCGCCAGCAGCTTGGTCGGTGGATACACTGAAGCTTTCTTT. The encoded protein is CASSLVGGYTEAFF.

V usage is TRBV5-6 and J usage is TRBJ2-5, with unresolved D. V gave up 0 bases and J gave up 5 bases, with 8 bases separating them. Per germline, CDR1 SGHDT and CDR2 YYEEEE. The CDR3 consists of 13 residues. CDR3 in DNA: TGTGCCAGCAGCTTGGGCCTAAAGGAGACCCAGTACTTC. As protein: CASSLGLKETQYF.

The gene calls are TRBV11-2 and TRBJ2-5; D is unclear. V dropped 1 base and J dropped 5 bases, with 5 bases sitting between them. CDR1 SGHAT and CDR2 FQNNGV come from the germline V gene. The CDR3 has 12 residues. CDR3 residues: CASSLGWETQYF. CDR3 DNA sequence: TGTGCCAGCAGCTTAGGGTGGGAGACCCAGTACTTC.

The chain couples TRBV2 to TRBJ2-7; a weak D match, TRBD1 (5 bases). The CDR3 has 14 amino acids. Germline V gene lookup returns CDR1 SNHLY and CDR2 FYNNEI. The V gene lost 5 bases and the J gene lost 0 bases, with 11 bases spanning the gap. DNA of the CDR3: TGTGCCAGCAGTATGGGGCAGGGCTCCTACGAGCAGTACTTC. Protein sequence: CASSMGQGSYEQYF.

The chain has TRBV6-5 and TRBJ2-6; tentatively, D is TRBD1 or TRBD2 (5 bases each). The CDR3 extends over 15 amino acids. The germline gives CDR1 MNHEY, CDR2 SVGAGI. V dropped 4 bases and J dropped 0 bases, with 7 bases sitting between them. CDR3 protein: CASSLGVSGANVLTF. The DNA of the CDR3 is TGTGCCAGCAGTTTGGGGGTCTCTGGGGCCAACGTCCTGACTTTC.

The chain uses TRBV30 and TRBJ2-7; the D is unclear. V was pared by 0 bases and J by 3 bases, with 12 bases between. The germline V gene has CDR1 GTSNPN and CDR2 SVGIG (reference sequence). There are 14 residues in the CDR3. The CDR3 here is CAWSVKLSDYEQYF. The CDR3, as DNA: TGTGCCTGGAGTGTAAAACTGTCGGACTACGAGCAGTACTTC. The full variable domain, rest sourced from reference TRBV30 and TRBJ2-7, is SQTIHQWPATLVQPVGSPLSLECTVEGTSNPNLYWYRQAAGRGLQLLFYSVGIGQISSEVPQNLSASRPQDRQFILSSKKLLLSDSGFYLCAWSVKLSDYEQYFGPGTRLTVT.

This clone was picked up a small number of times. J is TRBJ2-3 and V is TRBV7-3; no definite D call. Germline V gives CDR1 SGHTA, CDR2 FQGTGA. Between the trimmed V and J ends, which lost 3 bases and 3 bases, there was a span of 7 bases. The CDR3 spans 13 residues. Here the CDR3 reads CASSFELTDTQYF. The CDR3 coding sequence is TGTGCCAGCAGCTTTGAGTTGACAGATACGCAGTATTTT.

This clone has more than one count but fewer than ten. This chain's CDR3 is CASSILAGGYEQYF. For the CDR3, the DNA is TGTGCCAGTAGTATACTAGCGGGGGGGTACGAGCAGTACTTC. The chain is built from TRBV19 and TRBJ2-7, with 12 nucleotides matching TRBD2. With 2 bases clipped from V and 4 bases from J, the junction kept 0 bases outside the gene matches. The CDR3 runs to 14 residues. Germline-derived CDR1 and CDR2 are LNHDA and SQIVND (reference sequence). Full variable domain (rest looked up from reference TRBV19 and TRBJ2-7): DGGITQSPKYLFRKEGQNVTLSCEQNLNHDAMYWYRQDPGQGLRLIYYSQIVNDFQKGDIAEGYSVSREKKESFPLTVTSAQKNPTAFYLCASSILAGGYEQYFGPGTRLTVT.

V and J are TRBV30 and TRBJ1-1; D might be TRBD1 (6 bases). CDR3 size: 13 residues. Germline CDR1 and CDR2: GTSNPN and SVGIG (reference sequence). V was clipped by 1 base and J by 1 base, with 7 bases between them. CDR3 in DNA: TGTGCCTGGAGTGCGGGGGCGAACACTGAAGCTTTCTTT. It is translated as CAWSAGANTEAFF.

This clone is a singleton in its sample. The J gene is TRBJ1-1, the V gene TRBV2, with no clear D. V was cut by 4 bases and J by 2 bases, with 11 bases left in between. The CDR3 length is 14 residues. CDR1 SNHLY and CDR2 FYNNEI come from the germline V gene. The CDR3 nucleotides read TGTGCCAGCAGTGGGGGAAAACTAAACACTGAAGCTTTCTTT. This codes for CASSGGKLNTEAFF. Based on the CDR3 plus reference TRBV2 and TRBJ1-1, the full variable domain is EPEVTQTPSHQVTQMGQEVILRCVPISNHLYFYWYRQILGQKVEFLVSFYNNEISEKSEIFDDQFSVERPDGSNFTLKIRSTKLEDSAMYFCASSGGKLNTEAFFGQGTRLTVV.

Regarding this clone: Within the sample, other DNA sequences also encode this same CDR3. The chain has TRBV5-1 and TRBJ2-7; D unresolved. The CDR3 is made up of 12 amino acids. The germline gives CDR1 SGHRS, CDR2 YFSETQ. With 0 bases removed from V and 3 bases from J, the gap between germline ends came to 4 bases. CDR3 nucleotide sequence: TGCGCCAGCAGCTTGGGGGACTACGAGCAGTACTTC. Translating gives CASSLGDYEQYF.

This chain uses TRBV5-1 with TRBJ1-2, with D uncertain. The germline V gene has CDR1 SGHRS and CDR2 YFSETQ. Trimming pared 0 bases from V and 1 base from J, leaving 7 bases between. The CDR3 extends over 14 amino acids. In DNA, the CDR3 is TGCGCCAGCAGCTTGGGGGATTTTAACTATGGCTACACCTTC. As protein: CASSLGDFNYGYTF.

The V gene is TRBV11-3, the J gene TRBJ2-5; 7 nucleotides align to TRBD2. This CDR3 is built from 16 residues. Trimming removed 0 bases from V and 2 bases from J; junction bases left unmatched: 6. The germline CDR1 and CDR2 sequences are SGHNT and YENEEA. The CDR3 DNA is TGTGCCAGCAGCTTAGATGGGGAAGCGGGGCAAGAGACCCAGTACTTC. Translation: CASSLDGEAGQETQYF.

This clone was seen once. The chain has TRBV6-5 and TRBJ1-1, with D perhaps TRBD1 (6 bases). This CDR3 spans 13 amino acids. The ends were cut back, 5 bases at V and 4 bases at J, with 11 bases in the middle. The germline gives CDR1 MNHEY, CDR2 SVGAGI. The DNA of the CDR3 is TGTGCCAGCAGTCCCCTCAGGGGCACTGAAGCTTTCTTT. Amino acids: CASSPLRGTEAFF.

V and J are TRBV19 and TRBJ1-2; D unclear. The CDR3 totals 13 residues. Germline V gene sequence: CDR1 LNHDA, CDR2 SQIVND (reference sequence). V gave up 4 bases and J gave up 3 bases, with 9 bases separating them. CDR3 sequence reads: CASSKEGYYGYTF. The CDR3 DNA reads TGTGCCAGTAGTAAAGAGGGCTACTATGGCTACACCTTC.

The chain has TRBV6-1 and TRBJ2-7; D gene ambiguous. Trimming took 3 bases from V and 0 from J, leaving 0 bases between them. Germline assignment: CDR1 MNHNS and CDR2 SASEGT. This CDR3 comprises 11 residues. The CDR3 sequence is CASSDSYEQYF. The CDR3 DNA sequence: TGTGCCAGCAGTGACTCCTACGAGCAGTACTTC.

The chain links TRBV10-3 to TRBJ2-7; D may match TRBD1 or TRBD2 (5 bases each). The length of the CDR3 is 13 residues. Trimming cost V 9 bases and J 7 bases, with 19 bases left between them. CDR1 is ENHRY and CDR2 is SYGVKD in the germline V gene. The CDR3, as DNA: TGTGCCATTGCCGGGACCGAGTTACGGGAGCAGTACTTC. This translates into CAIAGTELREQYF.

Points on this clone: The identical CDR3 is also encoded by other nucleotide sequences in the sample. The gene calls are TRBV5-1 and TRBJ1-1; tentatively, D is TRBD1 (5 bases). Trimming pared 2 bases from V and 1 base from J, leaving 6 bases between. The CDR3 covers 13 residues. CDR1 SGHRS and CDR2 YFSETQ come from the germline V gene. The CDR3 DNA follows: TGCGCCAGCAGCTTTCAGGGGAACACTGAAGCTTTCTTT. It specifies CASSFQGNTEAFF.

This clone was counted once. The chain links TRBV7-2 to TRBJ1-1; 9 bases fit TRBD1. Trimming at V came to 3 bases and at J to 7 bases, leaving 3 bases not matched to a gene. The germline gives CDR1 SGHTA, CDR2 FQGNSA. The CDR3 spans 13 residues. CDR3 sequence (DNA): TGTGCCAGCAGCTTGGACAGGGGTGGTGAAGCTTTCTTT. Its protein is CASSLDRGGEAFF. The whole variable domain, remainder taken from reference TRBV7-2 and TRBJ1-1, is GAGVSQSPSNKVTEKGKDVELRCDPISGHTALYWYRQSLGQGLEFLIYFQGNSAPDKSGLPSDRFSAERTGGSVSTLTIQRTQQEDSAVYLCASSLDRGGEAFFGQGTRLTVV.

This chain joins TRBV9 and TRBJ1-4; TRBD1 matches 8 bases. The length of the CDR3 is 16 residues. V trimming: 2 bases; J trimming: 0 bases; junction bases outside the gene matches: 3. Germline loops: CDR1 SGDLS, CDR2 YYNGEE. The CDR3, as DNA: TGTGCCAGCAGCGTCACAGGGGGAACAACTAATGAAAAACTGTTTTTT. It codes for CASSVTGGTTNEKLFF. The entire variable domain, with the rest obtained from reference TRBV9 and TRBJ1-4, is as follows: DSGVTQTPKHLITATGQRVTLRCSPRSGDLSVYWYQQSLDQGLQFLIQYYNGEERAKGNILERFSAQQFPDLHSELNLSSLELGDSALYFCASSVTGGTTNEKLFFGSGTQLSVL.

V gene TRBV6-5 combines with J gene TRBJ2-7, with D perhaps matching TRBD2 (6 bases). The germline CDR1 and CDR2 sequences are MNHEY and SVGAGI. V lost 2 bases and J lost 2, with 10 bases in between. The CDR3 is 14 amino acids. The CDR3 sequence: CASSYNPGAYEQYF. The CDR3 DNA sequence: TGTGCCAGCAGTTACAATCCGGGGGCCTACGAGCAGTACTTC.

This clone was counted a few times. This sequence joins TRBV2 and TRBJ2-7, with a tentative D call TRBD2 (6 bases). Germline lookup yields CDR1 SNHLY and CDR2 FYNNEI. V was clipped by 0 bases and J by 3 bases, with 9 bases between them. The CDR3 spans 14 residues. The CDR3 sequence is CASSEAGLLYEQYF. The CDR3 DNA reads TGTGCCAGCAGTGAAGCTGGACTACTCTACGAGCAGTACTTC.

The chain couples TRBV7-9 to TRBJ2-2, with D unclear. CDR1 is SEHNR and CDR2 is FQNEAQ in the germline V gene (reference sequence). The ends were cut back, 1 base at V and 4 bases at J, with 7 bases in the middle. CDR3 length: 14 residues. The CDR3 region is CASSLVLGTGELFF. The CDR3 nucleotides read TGTGCCAGCAGCTTAGTCCTGGGCACCGGGGAGCTGTTTTTT.